The table lists the clone carrying this T cell receptor beta chain with a few counts. Its matching antigen is unknown. The repertoire was sequenced with immunoSEQ multiplex PCR; TCRdb's copy has only in-frame clones and lacks some. Of 80,000 to 100,000 clones listed, 70% to 90% are singletons. This sample stems from a study of graft-versus-host responses after intestinal transplantation. In the study overall: Transplants were multivisceral, liver-intestinal, or isolated intestinal. Every transplant recipient was induced with anti-thymocyte globulin, then maintained on tacrolimus and steroids for around 3 years. The study, taken as a whole, reports: Ileal or blood samples showed some GvH clones first, and such clones were also found in recipient marrow.

This CDR3 has 14 amino acids. Germline V gives CDR1 LNHDA, CDR2 SQIVND (reference sequence). The trim removed 7 bases at V and 7 bases at J, leaving 10 bases unmatched. The V and J genes are TRBV19 and TRBJ1-2; 9 positions agree with TRBD1. The sequence was collected from a human donor who received an intestinal transplant. The starting material was unstimulated CD4+ T cells sorted from spleen or lymph node cells, obtained before intestinal transplant. The CDR3 DNA is TGTGCCAGTACCCGGACAGGGGAAGTCGGTGGCTACACCTTC. This gives the protein CASTRTGEVGGYTF.